This T cell receptor (beta chain) derives from a study of cytomegalovirus exposure and HLA in healthy donors. Study background: Earlier, 200 million or so T cells were analyzed, and 90 million to 120 million unique TCR beta sequences were found among them.

Trimming took off 3 bases at V and 3 bases at J, with 16 bases between the two ends. Germline CDR1 is SGHDT and CDR2 is YYEEEE. The CDR3 extends over 15 amino acids. 60 Vbeta and 13 Jbeta primers were used in PCR. TCRdb's copy holds only in-frame clones and misses some; the assay was immunoSEQ multiplex PCR. The table lists 90,000 to 120,000 clones, 65% to 85% of them singletons. At least ten counts were recorded for this clone. Its antigen remains unknown. General study results and limits: Donors were assumed by presence/absence analyses to have roughly uniform sequencing depth. Testing in vitro showed three CMV-associated chains specific for CMV antigens.

The V gene is TRBV5-6, the J gene TRBJ2-7, with a possible D match to TRBD2 (5 bases). Sequenced material: PBMCs. The TCR was taken from a young man in good health and CMV-seronegative. Written as DNA, the CDR3 is TGTGCCAGCAGCTCGCCAGCGGAACCCATCTACGAGCAGTACTTC. Protein product: CASSSPAEPIYEQYF.